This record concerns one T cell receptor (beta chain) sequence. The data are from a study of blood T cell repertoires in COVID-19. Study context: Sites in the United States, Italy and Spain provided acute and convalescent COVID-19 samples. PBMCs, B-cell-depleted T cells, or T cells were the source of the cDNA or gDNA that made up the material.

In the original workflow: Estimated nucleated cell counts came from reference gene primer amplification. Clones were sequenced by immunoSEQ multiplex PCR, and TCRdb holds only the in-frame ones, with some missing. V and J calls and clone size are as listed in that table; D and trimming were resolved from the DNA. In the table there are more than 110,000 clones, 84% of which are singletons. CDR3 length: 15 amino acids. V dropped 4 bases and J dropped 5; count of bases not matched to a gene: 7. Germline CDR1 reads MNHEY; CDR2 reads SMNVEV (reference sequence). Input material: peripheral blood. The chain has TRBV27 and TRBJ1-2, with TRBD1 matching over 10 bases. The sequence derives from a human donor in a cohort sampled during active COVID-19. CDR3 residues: CASSSPGQGSYGYTF. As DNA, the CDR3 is TGTGCCAGCAGTTCCCCGGGACAGGGGTCTTATGGCTACACCTTC.